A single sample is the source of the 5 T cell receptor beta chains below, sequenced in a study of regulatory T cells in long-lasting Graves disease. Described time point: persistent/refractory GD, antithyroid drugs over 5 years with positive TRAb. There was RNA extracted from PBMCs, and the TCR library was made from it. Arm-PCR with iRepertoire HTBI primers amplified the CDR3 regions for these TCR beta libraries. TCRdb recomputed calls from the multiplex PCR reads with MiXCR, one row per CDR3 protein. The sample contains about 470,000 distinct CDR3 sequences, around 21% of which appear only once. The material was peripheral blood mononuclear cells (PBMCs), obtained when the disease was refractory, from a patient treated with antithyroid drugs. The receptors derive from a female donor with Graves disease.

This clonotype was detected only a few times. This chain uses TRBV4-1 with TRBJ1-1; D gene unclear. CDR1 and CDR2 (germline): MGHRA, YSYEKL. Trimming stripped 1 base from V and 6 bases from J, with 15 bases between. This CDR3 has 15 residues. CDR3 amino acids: CASSQVGLGTPEAFF. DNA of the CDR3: TGCGCCAGCAGCCAAGTTGGATTGGGAACGCCTGAAGCTTTCTTT.

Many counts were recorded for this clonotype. The CDR3 loop is CASGQGLPKTQYF. CDR3 sequence (DNA): TGTGCCAGCGGACAGGGACTCCCCAAGACCCAGTACTTC. This chain joins TRBV28 and TRBJ2-5; 8 bases agree with TRBD1. Germline CDR1 and CDR2: MDHEN and SYDVKM. This CDR3 has 13 amino acids. J was trimmed by 6 bases and V by 8 bases; bases with no gene match: 8.

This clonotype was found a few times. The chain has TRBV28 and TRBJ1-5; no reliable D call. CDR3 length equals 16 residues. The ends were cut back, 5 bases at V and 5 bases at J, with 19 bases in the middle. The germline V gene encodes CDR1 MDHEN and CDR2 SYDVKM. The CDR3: CASSLPGRAFDQPQHF. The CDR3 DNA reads TGTGCCAGCAGTCTCCCCGGGAGAGCGTTCGATCAGCCCCAGCATTTT.

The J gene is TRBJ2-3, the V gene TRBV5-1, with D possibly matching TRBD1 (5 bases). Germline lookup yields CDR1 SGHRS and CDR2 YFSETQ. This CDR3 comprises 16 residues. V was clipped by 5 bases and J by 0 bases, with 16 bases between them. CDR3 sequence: CASRQTGHHSTDTQYF. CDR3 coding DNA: TGCGCCAGCAGACAAACAGGACACCATAGCACAGATACGCAGTATTTT.

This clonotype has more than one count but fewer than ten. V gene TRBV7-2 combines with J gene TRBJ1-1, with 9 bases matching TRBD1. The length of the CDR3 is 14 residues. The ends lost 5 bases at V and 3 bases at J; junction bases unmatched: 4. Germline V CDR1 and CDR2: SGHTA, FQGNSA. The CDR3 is CASSLRQGDTEAFF. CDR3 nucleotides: TGTGCCAGCAGCCTGAGACAGGGGGACACTGAAGCTTTCTTT.